The T cell receptor beta chain described here comes from a study of cytomegalovirus exposure and HLA in healthy donors. The CDR3 extends over 15 amino acids. CDR1 is MDHEN, CDR2 SYDVKM, per germline. Between the trimmed V and J ends, which lost 5 bases and 4 bases, there was a span of 17 bases. PCR amplification relied on 60 Vbeta primers (plus 13 Jbeta primers). This table comes from immunoSEQ multiplex PCR, and its TCRdb copy is limited to in-frame clones, with some not included. The sample has about 300,000 clones, roughly 90% seen once. The chain employs TRBV28 and TRBJ1-1; D not certain. The sequenced material came from PBMCs. This TCR derives from a man aged 40-55 years in good health and CMV-seropositive. The CDR3, as DNA: TGTGCCAGCAGTAAGAGGGCCCCCCTGAGCACTGAAGCTTTCTTT. Translated: CASSKRAPLSTEAFF. The entire variable domain, with the rest obtained from reference TRBV28 and TRBJ1-1, is as follows: DVKVTQSSRYLVKRTGEKVFLECVQDMDHENMFWYRQDPGLGLRLIYFSYDVKMKEKGDIPEGYSVSREKKERFSLILESASTNQTSMYLCASSKRAPLSTEAFFGQGTRLTVV.